Listed below are T cell receptor beta chains from one sample, sequenced in a study of blood T cell repertoires in COVID-19. Sequenced by immunoSEQ multiplex PCR; TCRdb stores in-frame clones only, minus some. This table has around 26,000 clones, approximately 90% appearing once. Sequencing was carried out using peripheral blood. The source is a man between 70 and 80 years old with active COVID-19. CDR3s include the opening cysteine and the closing phenylalanine or tryptophan. Fields, in order: clone size, V gene, CDR3 length, D gene, J gene, CDR3 DNA, CDR3 protein. A D gene is named only where the DNA matches it firmly. Clone size is not always given. Where it is, it says once, few, many or a class for expanded clones.

>.|TRBV7-9|16|TRBD1|TRBJ1-2
TGTGCCAGCAGCTTTGGACTGACAGGGGGCCTCAATGGCTACACCTTC
CASSFGLTGGLNGYTF
>.|TRBV12-3/TRBV12-4|13|TRBD1|TRBJ2-3
TGTGCCAGCAGTTTCGGACAGGGAGATACGCAGTATTTT
CASSFGQGDTQYF
>.|TRBV20-1|14|TRBD2|TRBJ2-2
TGCAGTGCTAGTCGCGGGAGGGCCGCCGGGGAGCTGTTTTTT
CSASRGRAAGELFF
>.|TRBV19|17|.|TRBJ2-4
TGTGCCAGTAGTATTCGGTGGGGAGCATTAGCCAAAAACATTCAGTACTTC
CASSIRWGALAKNIQYF
>.|TRBV7-2|17|.|TRBJ2-3
TGTGCCAGCAGCTTAGAATGGGTGCGGGGGCCCACAGATACGCAGTATTTT
CASSLEWVRGPTDTQYF
>.|TRBV18|14|.|TRBJ2-7
TGTGCCAGCTCACCAGCCAGGGCTACGTACGAGCAGTACTTC
CASSPARATYEQYF
>.|TRBV30|15|TRBD1|TRBJ2-7
TGTGCCTGGAGTTCCTGGGACAGGGGGTTGTACGAGCAGTACTTC
CAWSSWDRGLYEQYF
>.|TRBV11-3|16|TRBD2|TRBJ2-1
TGTGCCAGCAGCTTAGGGACTAGCGGGAGCTACAATGAGCAGTTCTTC
CASSLGTSGSYNEQFF
>.|TRBV20-1|16|TRBD1|TRBJ1-6
TGCAGTGCTGGTGACAGGGGTCGGTTCTATAATTCACCCCTCCACTTT
CSAGDRGRFYNSPLHF
>.|TRBV7-9|15|TRBD1|TRBJ2-1
TGTGCCAGCAGCTTAGGGACAGGGGGCCGGAATGAGCAGTTCTTC
CASSLGTGGRNEQFF
>few|TRBV27|15|.|TRBJ2-7
TGTGCCAGCAGTTCCGTTAGCGGTAAGACCTACGAGCAGTACTTC
CASSSVSGKTYEQYF
>.|TRBV19|17|.|TRBJ1-5
TGTGCCAGTAGTATAACGGGTGGTGGCTTATACAATCAGCCCCAGCATTTT
CASSITGGGLYNQPQHF
>.|TRBV30|14|TRBD1|TRBJ1-1
TGTGCCTGGAGTGTAGGACAGGGAGGTACTGAAGCTTTCTTT
CAWSVGQGGTEAFF
>.|TRBV7-8|13|.|TRBJ2-1
TGTGCCAGCAGCCCCGGGACCTACAATGAGCAGTTCTTC
CASSPGTYNEQFF
>.|TRBV7-3|16|TRBD1|TRBJ2-1
TGTGCCAGCAGCTCCCGACCGGGACAGAGGAACAATGAGCAGTTCTTC
CASSSRPGQRNNEQFF
>once|TRBV7-2|15|.|TRBJ1-6
TGTGCCAGCAGCTTAGTGGCAGGTTATAATTCACCCCTCCACTTT
CASSLVAGYNSPLHF
>.|TRBV6-5|15|.|TRBJ1-2
TGTGCCAGCAGTTCCCCCGGCAGTGCTGCTAGAGGCTACACCTTC
CASSSPGSAARGYTF
>.|TRBV29-1|15|.|TRBJ2-1
TGCAGCGTTGAAGATGGCGGGACCCTCCGGAATGAGCAGTTCTTC
CSVEDGGTLRNEQFF
>.|TRBV7-2|14|.|TRBJ2-1
TGTGCCAGCAGCAACCGTGTAGAGGCCGGTGAGCAGTTCTTC
CASSNRVEAGEQFF
>.|TRBV7-9|17|.|TRBJ1-1
TGTGCCAGCAGCTCCAGACGGGGAGTAGGGAGAGGCACTGAAGCTTTCTTT
CASSSRRGVGRGTEAFF
>.|TRBV6-7|10|.|TRBJ1-5
TGTGCCAAAGGGGGACAGCCCCAGCATTTT
CAKGGQPQHF
>.|TRBV5-1|14|TRBD1|TRBJ2-7
TGCGCCAGCAGCATCCCGACAGGGGGCTACGAGCAGTACTTC
CASSIPTGGYEQYF
>.|TRBV15|14|.|TRBJ2-7
TGTGCCACCAGCAGACTCCGTCCGATCGGCGAGCAGTACTTC
CATSRLRPIGEQYF
>.|TRBV10-3|15|TRBD2|TRBJ2-7
TGTGCCATCAGAGGGACTAGCGGGAGTCAGAACGAGCAGTACTTC
CAIRGTSGSQNEQYF
>few|TRBV27|11|TRBD1|TRBJ1-1
TGTGCCAGCAGAGGGACAGGGGGCACTTTCTTT
CASRGTGGTFF
>.|TRBV28|14|.|TRBJ1-2
TGTGCCAGCGGACTTGGGAGCTTGAACTATGGCTACACCTTC
CASGLGSLNYGYTF
>.|TRBV7-3|13|.|TRBJ1-2
TGTGCCAGCAGCTTAGGAGGGGCGGGAGACTACACCTTC
CASSLGGAGDYTF
>medium-sized|TRBV4-2|16|.|TRBJ1-5
TGTGCCAGCAGCCAAGAGCGGGGGATACGCAATCAGCCCCAGCATTTT
CASSQERGIRNQPQHF
>.|TRBV28|15|TRBD1|TRBJ2-5
TGTGCCAGCAGTCCTCGGACAGGGGGTAGAGAGACCCAGTACTTC
CASSPRTGGRETQYF
>.|TRBV7-9|14|TRBD1|TRBJ1-4
TGTGCCAGCAACAAACGGGACAGGGATGAAAAACTGTTTTTT
CASNKRDRDEKLFF
>.|TRBV5-1|16|TRBD1|TRBJ2-5
TGCGCCAGCAGCCCGGGACAGGGAATGGGTCAAGAGACCCAGTACTTC
CASSPGQGMGQETQYF
>few|TRBV6-2/TRBV6-3|15|.|TRBJ1-5
TGTGCCAGCAGTTACGGTGGGGCGGGCAATCAGCCCCAGCATTTT
CASSYGGAGNQPQHF
>.|TRBV12-3/TRBV12-4|13|.|TRBJ1-5
TGTGCCAGCAGGAACAGTGGCAATCAGCCCCAGCATTTT
CASRNSGNQPQHF
>.|TRBV24-1|14|.|TRBJ1-2
TGTGCCACCAGTGATTTGGGCAGGGGCAGTGGCTACACCTTC
CATSDLGRGSGYTF
>.|TRBV28|15|.|TRBJ2-6
TGTGCCAGCAGTGCCCCTTCGGGTGGGGCCAACGTCCTGACTTTC
CASSAPSGGANVLTF
>.|TRBV28|16|TRBD2|TRBJ2-7
TGTGCCAGCAGTTCCTCGGGGTGGGAGGGCCGGTACGAGCAGTACTTC
CASSSSGWEGRYEQYF
>.|TRBV14|15|.|TRBJ2-3
TGTGCCAGCAGCCCTCAGGGATCTTCTGGAGATACGCAGTATTTT
CASSPQGSSGDTQYF
>.|TRBV5-5|11|.|TRBJ1-2
TGTGCCAGCAGCACCGGAGGGGGCTACACCTTC
CASSTGGGYTF
>.|TRBV20-1|15|TRBD2|TRBJ2-3
TGCTGTGCTAGTGATTGGCGGGGGGCAGGGGATACGCAGTATTTT
CCASDWRGAGDTQYF
>once|TRBV6-5|11|.|TRBJ1-1
TGTGCCAGCAGTAAATTGAGTGAAGCTTTCTTT
CASSKLSEAFF
>.|TRBV28|15|TRBD1|TRBJ2-7
TGTGCCAGCAGTCTCCCCGGGACAGGGGTGGTCGAGCAGTACTTC
CASSLPGTGVVEQYF
>.|TRBV7-2|12|.|TRBJ2-5
TGTGCCAGCAGCATAAGCAGGGAGACCCAGTACTTC
CASSISRETQYF
>.|TRBV6-4|13|.|TRBJ2-5
TGTGCCAGCAGCCCTGTAGGGGTAAATACCCAGTACTTC
CASSPVGVNTQYF
>.|TRBV3-1/TRBV3-2|19|TRBD1|TRBJ1-2
TGTGCCAGCAGACACCTCGGAAAAACAGGGGGAACGATTAACTATGGCTACACCTTC
CASRHLGKTGGTINYGYTF
>.|TRBV29-1|14|TRBD1|TRBJ2-7
TGCAGCGTTGAGGACAGGGGACAGGGCTACGAGCAGTACTTC
CSVEDRGQGYEQYF